This T cell receptor (beta chain) was captured by sequencing in a study of CD8+ T cells in alopecia areata. The CDR3 has 14 amino acids. Germline CDR1 reads SEHNR; CDR2 reads FQNEAQ (reference sequence). The V gene lost 5 bases and the J gene lost 4 bases, with 15 bases spanning the gap. Extraction of RNA preceded its reverse transcription into cDNA, which served as the sequencing template. The repertoire was sequenced with immunoSEQ multiplex PCR; TCRdb's copy has only in-frame clones and lacks some. Here the sample spans roughly 30,000 clones, less than 65% being singletons. The genes are TRBV7-9 and TRBJ2-7; the D gene could be TRBD1 or TRBD2 (6 bases each). Input material: NKG2D-high CD8+ T cells sorted from blood. This TCR derives from a human donor with alopecia areata. Here the CDR3 DNA reads TGTGCCAGCAGCCCCCCATCGGGGGCTTACGAGCAGTACTTC. The encoded protein is CASSPPSGAYEQYF.